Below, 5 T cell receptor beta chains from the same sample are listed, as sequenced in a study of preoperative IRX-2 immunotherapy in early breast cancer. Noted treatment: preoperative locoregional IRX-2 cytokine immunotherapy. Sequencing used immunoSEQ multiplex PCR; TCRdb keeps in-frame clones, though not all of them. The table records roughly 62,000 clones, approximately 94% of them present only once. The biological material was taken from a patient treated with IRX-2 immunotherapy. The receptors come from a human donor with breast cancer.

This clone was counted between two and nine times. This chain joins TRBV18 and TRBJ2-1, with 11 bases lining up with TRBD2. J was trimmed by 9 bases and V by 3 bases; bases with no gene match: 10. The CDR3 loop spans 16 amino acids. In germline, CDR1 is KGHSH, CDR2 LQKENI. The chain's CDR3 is CASSPGLAVAGGEQFF. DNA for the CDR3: TGTGCCAGCTCACCGGGACTAGCGGTTGCGGGGGGTGAGCAGTTCTTC.

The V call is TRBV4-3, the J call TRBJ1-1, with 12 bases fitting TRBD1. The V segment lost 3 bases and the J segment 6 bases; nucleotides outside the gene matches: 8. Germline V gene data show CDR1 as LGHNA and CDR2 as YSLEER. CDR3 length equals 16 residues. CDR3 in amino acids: CASSQPPGQGAPEAFF. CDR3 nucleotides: TGCGCCAGCAGCCAGCCTCCGGGACAGGGGGCCCCTGAAGCTTTCTTT.

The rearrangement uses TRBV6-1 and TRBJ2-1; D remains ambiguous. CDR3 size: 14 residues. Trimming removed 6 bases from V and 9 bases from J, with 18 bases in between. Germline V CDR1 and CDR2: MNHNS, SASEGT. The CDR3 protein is CASSRLRGLVEQFF. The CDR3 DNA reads TGTGCCAGCAGCCGACTCAGAGGTCTTGTTGAGCAGTTCTTC.

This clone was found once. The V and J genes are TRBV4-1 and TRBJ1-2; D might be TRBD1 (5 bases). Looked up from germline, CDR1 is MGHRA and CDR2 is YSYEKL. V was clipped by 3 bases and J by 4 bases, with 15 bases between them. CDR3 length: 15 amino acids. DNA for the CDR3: TGCGCCAGCAGCCACACTGGGGAGGGGAGCTATGGCTACACCTTC. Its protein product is CASSHTGEGSYGYTF.

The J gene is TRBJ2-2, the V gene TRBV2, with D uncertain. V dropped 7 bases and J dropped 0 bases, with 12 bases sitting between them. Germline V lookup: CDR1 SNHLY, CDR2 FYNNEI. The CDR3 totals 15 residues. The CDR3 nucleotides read TGTGCCAGCAAAATGGGTCCGGCGAACACCGGGGAGCTGTTTTTT. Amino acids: CASKMGPANTGELFF. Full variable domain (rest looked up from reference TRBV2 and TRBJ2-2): EPEVTQTPSHQVTQMGQEVILRCVPISNHLYFYWYRQILGQKVEFLVSFYNNEISEKSEIFDDQFSVERPDGSNFTLKIRSTKLEDSAMYFCASKMGPANTGELFFGEGSRLTVL.